This passage covers 26 T cell receptor beta chains from one sample sequenced in a study of shared clonotypes between healthy human individuals. TCRdb keeps only in-frame clones here, not all; method: immunoSEQ multiplex PCR. The sample consists of millions of clones, roughly 95% of them appearing once. Sequencing used naive CD4+ T cells sorted from blood. Stated subset: CD45RA+ positively selected. These receptors came from a man aged 18 to 30 in good health.

The chain combines TRBV11-1 with TRBJ2-7; TRBD2 agrees at 7 bases. Germline V CDR1 and CDR2: SGHAT, FQDESV (reference sequence). With V trimmed by 1 base and J by 5 bases, 5 bases remained unmatched. The CDR3 is 14 amino acids. CDR3 region: CASSLGGGRHEQYF. The CDR3 bases are TGTGCCAGCAGCTTAGGCGGGGGACGACACGAGCAGTACTTC.

The rearrangement links TRBV7-2 to TRBJ2-1, with TRBD1 matching over 12 bases. The J segment lost 6 bases and the V segment lost 5 bases, leaving 5 bases of the junction unmatched. The CDR3 is 15 residues long. The V gene's germline CDR1 is SGHTA and CDR2 FQGNSA. CDR3 DNA sequence: TGTGCCAGCAGCCCGGGACAGGGGGCGTTCAATGAGCAGTTCTTC. Translated, it gives CASSPGQGAFNEQFF.

The chain is built from TRBV6-4 and TRBJ2-7, with D possibly TRBD1 on 5 matching bases. Germline V gives CDR1 MRHNA, CDR2 SNTAGT. The length of the CDR3 is 14 residues. The ends were cut back, 6 bases at V and 5 bases at J, with 17 bases in the middle. The CDR3 loop is CASSPPQGKDEQYF. Written as DNA, the CDR3 is TGTGCCAGCAGCCCCCCGCAGGGAAAAGACGAGCAGTACTTC.

V and J are TRBV28 and TRBJ1-3, with 7 bases matching TRBD1. The junction had 6 bases not matched to a gene; V was cut back by 6 bases and J by 4 bases. The CDR3 is 14 amino acids. Germline V CDR1 and CDR2: MDHEN, SYDVKM. For the CDR3, the DNA is TGTGCCAGCAGCCAAGGGGGCTGGGGAAACACCATATATTTT. Translation gives CASSQGGWGNTIYF.

A single count supports this clone. The CDR3 protein is CASHHGRAEAFF. The DNA for the CDR3 is TGTGCCAGCCATCACGGCCGGGCTGAAGCTTTCTTT. This chain connects TRBV6-1 to TRBJ1-1; unclear D gene. The V end was cut by 8 bases, the J end by 6 bases, with 13 bases between. Per the germline V gene, CDR1 is MNHNS and CDR2 is SASEGT. The CDR3 is 12 amino acids.

The chain has TRBV5-4 and TRBJ1-2; possibly TRBD1 for D (5 bases). V was trimmed by 0 bases and J by 8 bases, leaving 14 bases between them. The CDR3 has 14 residues. Germline V gene sequence: CDR1 SGHNT, CDR2 YYREEE (reference sequence). The CDR3 coding sequence is TGTGCCAGCAGCTTGGTGGACACCTCTAGGGGCTACACCTTC. Amino acids: CASSLVDTSRGYTF.

Note on this clone: The same CDR3 can be traced to other DNA sequences in this sample. This chain uses TRBV7-3 with TRBJ2-2; weak D call: TRBD1 (6 bases). The CDR3 is 14 amino acids. Germline values: CDR1 SGHTA, CDR2 FQGTGA. Between the trimmed V and J ends, which lost 5 bases and 4 bases, there was a span of 11 bases. The CDR3 DNA sequence: TGTGCCAGCAGCACGGGACAAAGCACCGGGGAGCTGTTTTTT. Amino acids: CASSTGQSTGELFF.

This clone appeared a single time. V and J are TRBV6-6 and TRBJ2-1; 9 bases agree with TRBD2. This CDR3 contains 14 residues. Germline assignment: CDR1 MNHNY and CDR2 SVGAGI (reference sequence). V trimming: 2 bases; J trimming: 10 bases; junction bases outside the gene matches: 6. In DNA form, the CDR3 reads TGTGCCAGCAGTTACCCCGTTACTAGCGGGGAGCAGTTCTTC. This encodes CASSYPVTSGEQFF.

The count of this clone is one. The rearrangement uses TRBV6-5 and TRBJ1-2; D remains ambiguous. The V gene lost 0 bases and the J gene lost 11 bases, with 4 bases spanning the gap. CDR1 and CDR2 from the germline V gene are MNHEY and SVGAGI. The CDR3 is 10 residues long. The CDR3 protein is CASSYSYYTF. DNA for the CDR3: TGTGCCAGCAGTTACTCCTATTACACCTTC.

This chain joins TRBV14 and TRBJ1-2; D remains unclear. The germline V and J ends were trimmed by 1 base and 4 bases, with 10 bases remaining between them. Germline lookup yields CDR1 SGHDN and CDR2 FVKESK. This CDR3 is 14 amino acids long. DNA of the CDR3: TGTGCCAGCAGCCAAGCGAGGACGGTCTATGGCTACACCTTC. Its translation is CASSQARTVYGYTF.

The V gene is TRBV6-5, the J gene TRBJ2-7, with D maybe TRBD2 (5 bases). The CDR3 runs 12 residues. Trimming took 6 bases from V and 3 from J, leaving 9 bases between them. Per the germline V gene, CDR1 is MNHEY and CDR2 is SVGAGI. CDR3 sequence: CASSSGNYEQYF. The DNA for the CDR3 is TGTGCCAGCAGCTCGGGGAACTACGAGCAGTACTTC.

The chain carries TRBV23-1 and TRBJ1-5, with 7 bases matching TRBD1. TRBV23-1 is marked as an open reading frame, function uncertain. The CDR3 runs 17 residues. V gave up 4 bases and J gave up 0 bases; unmatched junction bases: 9. CDR3 in DNA: TGCGCCAGCAGTCTGACAAGGACAGGTAGTAGCAATCAGCCCCAGCATTTT. Translating it yields CASSLTRTGSSNQPQHF.

V gene TRBV9 combines with J gene TRBJ2-7; D tentatively fits TRBD1 or TRBD2 (6 bases each). The CDR3 covers 15 residues. Trimming took off 0 bases at V and 3 bases at J, with 13 bases between the two ends. Germline CDR1 reads SGDLS; CDR2 reads YYNGEE. The CDR3 region has the DNA TGTGCCAGCAGCGTAGTCGGGGGCGCCTTCTACGAGCAGTACTTC. Residues: CASSVVGGAFYEQYF. Combining the CDR3 with reference TRBV9 and TRBJ2-7 gives the whole variable domain DSGVTQTPKHLITATGQRVTLRCSPRSGDLSVYWYQQSLDQGLQFLIQYYNGEERAKGNILERFSAQQFPDLHSELNLSSLELGDSALYFCASSVVGGAFYEQYFGPGTRLTVT.

The rearrangement links TRBV6-5 to TRBJ1-2; 7 nucleotides agree with TRBD1. The ends lost 6 bases at V and 8 bases at J; junction bases unmatched: 6. CDR3 length equals 12 residues. CDR1 is MNHEY and CDR2 is SVGAGI in the germline V gene. The CDR3 here is CASRGTERGYTF. Here the CDR3 DNA reads TGTGCCAGCAGAGGGACAGAACGCGGCTACACCTTC.

This chain connects TRBV5-4 to TRBJ1-4; D is uncertain. From germline, CDR1 is SGHNT and CDR2 YYREEE (reference sequence). V was clipped by 4 bases and J by 5 bases, with 21 bases between them. The CDR3 runs to 17 residues. The CDR3 bases are TGTGCCAGCAGCCCGGACGCCTCACGCCTCCCAAATGAAAAACTGTTTTTT. Residues: CASSPDASRLPNEKLFF.

Comment on this clone: This may be a read error, as it is one base from a much larger clone. Other DNA sequences from this sample encode an identical CDR3 as well. The chain employs TRBV29-1 and TRBJ2-7; D unclear. The germline V gene encodes CDR1 SQVTM and CDR2 ANQGSEA. The CDR3 spans 11 residues. The V end lost 2 bases, the J end lost 0 bases, and 2 bases lay between the germline ends. This CDR3 reads CSVELSYEQYF. The CDR3, as DNA: TGCAGCGTTGAACTCTCCTACGAGCAGTACTTC.

This chain uses TRBV5-4 with TRBJ2-6; maybe TRBD1 (6 bases). V lost 3 bases, J lost 2 bases, and 15 bases lay in between. This CDR3 region has 17 residues. Germline V gives CDR1 SGHNT, CDR2 YYREEE (reference sequence). The CDR3 region has the DNA TGTGCCAGCAGCTCAGGGGAAATGGTGGCTGGGGCCAACGTCCTGACTTTC. This encodes CASSSGEMVAGANVLTF.

The chain combines TRBV4-1 with TRBJ2-7; 10 nucleotides match TRBD2. The CDR3 covers 15 residues. Germline V CDR1 and CDR2: MGHRA, YSYEKL. V was clipped by 2 bases and J by 4 bases; unmatched bases: 5. In DNA form, the CDR3 reads TGCGCCAGCAGCCAACGAGCTAGCGGGAGTTACGAGCAGTACTTC. This sequence encodes CASSQRASGSYEQYF.

This clone was counted once. This same CDR3 is encoded by further DNA sequences in the sample. This chain joins TRBV6-5 and TRBJ2-7, with 9 bases matching TRBD1. J lost 0 bases, V lost 0 bases, and 0 bases had no gene match. Germline CDR1 reads MNHEY; CDR2 reads SVGAGI. CDR3 length: 15 residues. CDR3: CASSYSDRGSYEQYF. The CDR3 nucleotides read TGTGCCAGCAGTTACTCGGACAGGGGCTCCTACGAGCAGTACTTC.

The rearrangement uses TRBV7-2 and TRBJ2-3; tentatively, D is TRBD1 or TRBD2 (5 bases each). V gave up 1 base and J gave up 9 bases, with 17 bases separating them. The CDR3 runs to 15 residues. CDR1 SGHTA and CDR2 FQGNSA come from the germline V gene. In nucleotides, the CDR3 is TGTGCCAGCAGCTTAGATCCGAGGGGAAAGGGGACGCAGTATTTT. Translation: CASSLDPRGKGTQYF. Based on the CDR3 plus reference TRBV7-2 and TRBJ2-3, the full variable domain is GAGVSQSPSNKVTEKGKDVELRCDPISGHTALYWYRQSLGQGLEFLIYFQGNSAPDKSGLPSDRFSAERTGGSVSTLTIQRTQQEDSAVYLCASSLDPRGKGTQYFGPGTRLTVL.

Concerning this clone itself: This sample includes further DNA sequences coding for the same CDR3. The chain couples TRBV9 to TRBJ1-5; D gene ambiguous. This CDR3 region has 15 residues. V was clipped by 2 bases and J by 0 bases, with 9 bases between them. The germline V gene has CDR1 SGDLS and CDR2 YYNGEE. CDR3 amino acids: CASSVEGNSNQPQHF. CDR3 DNA sequence: TGTGCCAGCAGCGTCGAAGGGAATAGCAATCAGCCCCAGCATTTT.

The genes are TRBV9 and TRBJ1-4; D remains unclear. Between the trimmed V and J ends, which lost 5 bases and 0 bases, there was a span of 11 bases. The CDR3 is 15 residues long. Germline V gives CDR1 SGDLS, CDR2 YYNGEE. In DNA, the CDR3 is TGTGCCAGCAGTCGCGATGATGCAACTAATGAAAAACTGTTTTTT. Encoded protein: CASSRDDATNEKLFF.

The V call is TRBV2, the J call TRBJ2-3; 7 bases are shared with TRBD1. Germline V gene data show CDR1 as SNHLY and CDR2 as FYNNEI. CDR3 length: 15 amino acids. Unmatched junction bases numbered 6, after V lost 6 bases and J lost 0 bases. The CDR3 sequence: CASRPGQTSTDTQYF. The CDR3 DNA reads TGTGCCAGCAGGCCGGGACAGACAAGCACAGATACGCAGTATTTT.

This chain uses TRBV2 with TRBJ2-2, with 9 bases fitting TRBD2. J gave up 2 bases and V 6 bases, and 4 bases lay outside the gene matches. Germline CDR1 and CDR2: SNHLY and FYNNEI. CDR3 size: 15 residues. The CDR3 sequence is CASRAGTSNTGELFF. CDR3 coding DNA: TGTGCCAGCAGGGCCGGGACTAGCAACACCGGGGAGCTGTTTTTT.

Concerning this clone itself: In the same sample, other DNA sequences code for this CDR3. The CDR3 loop is CASSFGQGYGYTF. Written as DNA, the CDR3 is TGCGCCAGCAGCTTCGGACAGGGATATGGCTACACCTTC. The V gene is TRBV5-1, the J gene TRBJ1-2; 8 bases fit TRBD1. This CDR3 has 13 residues. Unmatched junction bases numbered 2, after V lost 2 bases and J lost 5 bases. Germline lookup yields CDR1 SGHRS and CDR2 YFSETQ.

The V and J genes are TRBV7-9 and TRBJ2-5; 11 bases match TRBD1. CDR1 and CDR2 from the germline V gene are SEHNR and FQNEAQ (reference sequence). The CDR3 contains 15 residues. V lost 3 bases to trimming and J lost 5 bases; unmatched junction nucleotides: 5. The CDR3 bases are TGTGCCAGCAGCTTCGGACAGGGGGCTGGGGAGACCCAGTACTTC. As protein: CASSFGQGAGETQYF.